This record concerns one T cell receptor beta chain sequence. This clonotype has only a few counts. Its antigen remains undetermined. This may come from a read error, since a much larger clone is one base off. The data originate from a study of regulatory T cells in long-lasting Graves disease (dated by TCRdb to the early 2020s). In the study overall: Antithyroid drugs had been taken for less than 3 months by newly diagnosed Graves' disease patients. This study used TCR sequencing and RNA sequencing of peripheral blood to compare persistent Graves' disease patients against newly diagnosed Graves' disease patients. The study took place in China and was registered as a clinical trial. A total of 35 or so samples underwent TCR sequencing: some 13 from persistent and some 20 from newly diagnosed Graves' disease patients. The full study reports these points: The study examined only peripheral blood because the primary lesion, thyroid tissue, could not be accessed. TRBV28, TRBJ1-2 and TRBJ2-5 were preferentially used in persistent disease, while TRBV20-1 and TRBJ2-1 were favored in newly diagnosed disease. Sequencing and analysis were limited to the TCR beta chain. Persistent Graves' disease patients showed lower TCR Shannon entropy and fewer highly expanded clones than newly diagnosed patients, suggesting clonal expansion. Persistent patients shared more public clonotypes among themselves (around 3,000) than newly diagnosed patients did (more than 950). As a limitation, the authors acknowledged that the small sample size may reduce accuracy.

Interpreted using the paper, the time point label stands for: newly diagnosed GD, antithyroid drugs for less than 3 months. For both TCR sequencing and RNA sequencing, RNA was extracted from PBMCs using TRIzol. Graves' disease was diagnosed according to American Thyroid Association guidelines. Patients for the study were recruited at an endocrinology department in Xi'an, China. From each patient, about 8.9 milliliters of peripheral blood was collected into an EDTA anticoagulant tube. Ficoll Paque Plus density gradient separation was used to isolate PBMCs, and no additional T cell sorting was done. An Agilent 2100 Bioanalyzer and agarose gel were used to assess RNA quality, and a NanoDrop 2000 was used to measure RNA concentration. The CDR3 spans 17 residues, from the cysteine through the phenylalanine. Here the CDR3 DNA is all that survives: 51 bases in frame from base 1. Looking up the germline V gene yields CDR1 MDHEN and CDR2 SYDVKM.

Library creation used multiplex PCR. Sequencing was carried out with an Illumina HiSeq 4000. To build TCR beta libraries, CDR3 regions were amplified by Arm-PCR using iRepertoire HTBI primers. Before sequencing, the PCR products underwent gel purification. As for how the authors treated the data: A total of roughly 65 TRBV and some 15 TRBJ segments were identified across samples and were used for gene usage analysis of CDR3 amino acid clonotypes. COPE and FqMerger were used to merge the filtered high-quality paired reads into contigs. Contigs were aligned with BLAST to IMGT TRBV, TRBD and TRBJ reference genes, and CDR3 was defined per IMGT. Clonotypes above 0.1% frequency were classified as highly expanded clones. Shannon entropy was used to measure repertoire diversity, and the Gini coefficient was used to measure V-J evenness. A clonotype was considered public if more than one individual shared it. TCRdb took the public reads, trimmed them with fastp at Q25, ran MiXCR for clone calling and kept in-frame beta chains. Rows merge per CDR3 protein into single entries with the most common DNA and genes. TCRdb, not the original authors, processed these V and J calls. The sample table holds hundreds of thousands of distinct CDR3 sequences, of which 16% were seen once. The ten largest clonotypes hold just under 30% of the sample.

This sample also belongs to another study, concerning T cells in Graves' hyperthyroidism and ophthalmopathy. Per that second paper: Stable Graves' hyperthyroidism was defined as the absence of progression to ophthalmopathy over 18 months of follow-up. Hyperthyroidism patients were aged 18 to 65 years and newly diagnosed, with disease duration of less than 2 months. Exclusion was applied to patients with uncontrolled infections, other autoimmune diseases, pregnancy or lactation. Diagnoses were based on clinical symptoms, serum thyroxine and TRAb, thyroid ultrasound and orbital computed tomography. A first-round RT-PCR of the TCR CDR3 used the HTBI primer set with the Qiagen OneStep RT-PCR kit. Blood samples also contained most of the expanded thyroid clonotypes (frequency above 0.001), which suggests that blood repertoires may reflect thyroid immune responses. A model built on a 13 V-J signature distinguished ophthalmopathy from stable hyperthyroidism, reaching roughly 88% sensitivity and about 81% specificity in cross-validation and 80%/75% in testing. In validation, the model predicted progression to ophthalmopathy a median of roughly 6.2 months before onset, with about 71% sensitivity and about 72% specificity. To identify TCR V-J signatures that set the groups apart, the researchers used a discovery cohort of more than 95 patients, made up of roughly 40 with Graves' ophthalmopathy and 55 to 65 with stable Graves' hyperthyroidism. Prospective prediction of ophthalmopathy was tested in an independent validation cohort of approximately 19 hyperthyroidism patients and 17 patients who later progressed to ophthalmopathy. For training and testing, the approximately 92 patients in the discovery cohort were randomly divided in a 7:3 ratio. In several Graves' hyperthyroidism patients, the study also compared T-cell repertoires from thyroid tissue with T-cell repertoires from blood. Once sampling was done, hyperthyroidism patients were given methimazole at a starting dose of 30 mg daily, whereas ophthalmopathy patients were given high-dose intravenous methylprednisolone. Libraries were constructed in a second round of multiplex PCR, after which size selection and purification were carried out. The libraries were sequenced on an Illumina HiSeq2000 using paired-end 100 bp reads. Raw data were processed with SOAPnuke, discarding reads with adapters, uncalled bases, mean Phred below 15, or no exact constant-primer or identifier match. COPE v1.2.5 was used to merge the high-quality paired reads, and each unique nucleotide sequence was defined as a clonotype. MiTCR v1.1 was used to align the clonotypes against IMGT TRBV, TRBD and TRBJ reference segments. The analysis was restricted to V-J combinations with a frequency above 0.0001, which together covered 99.2% of the repertoires. A TCS score was defined as the ratio between F50 (clonal expansion) and ExV (chaos), using BLOSUM62-based TCRdist between CDR3 peptides within each V-J. Welch's t-statistics and random forest reduced roughly 500 V-J features to 10 to 15, which were used in a naive Bayes classifier (R e1071). Sample size was not statistically predetermined, and blinding of investigators to group allocation was not performed. According to the paper, TCR Vbeta CDR3 sequencing was carried out on approximately 140 peripheral blood samples, which came from fewer than 50 ophthalmopathy, under 80 hyperthyroidism and 17 progressor patients.

The V gene is TRBV28 and the J gene is TRBJ2-7, and possibly TRBD2, on 7 matching bases. Specimen: peripheral blood mononuclear cells (PBMCs), collected at new diagnosis, from a patient treated with antithyroid drugs. The origin of this receptor is a man between 40 and 49 years old with Graves disease. Donor details come from another sample of the same person, matched by shared clones. The nucleotide sequence reads TGTGCCAGCAGTTTAAGTGGCGGGGGCTTGAGCTCCTACAAGCAGTACTTC. It specifies CASSLSGGGLSSYKQYF. The CDR3, completed at both ends by the reference TRBV28 and TRBJ2-7 genes, gives the full variable domain DVKVTQSSRYLVKRTGEKVFLECVQDMDHENMFWYRQDPGLGLRLIYFSYDVKMKEKGDIPEGYSVSREKKERFSLILESASTNQTSMYLCASSLSGGGLSSYKQYFGPGTRLTVT.